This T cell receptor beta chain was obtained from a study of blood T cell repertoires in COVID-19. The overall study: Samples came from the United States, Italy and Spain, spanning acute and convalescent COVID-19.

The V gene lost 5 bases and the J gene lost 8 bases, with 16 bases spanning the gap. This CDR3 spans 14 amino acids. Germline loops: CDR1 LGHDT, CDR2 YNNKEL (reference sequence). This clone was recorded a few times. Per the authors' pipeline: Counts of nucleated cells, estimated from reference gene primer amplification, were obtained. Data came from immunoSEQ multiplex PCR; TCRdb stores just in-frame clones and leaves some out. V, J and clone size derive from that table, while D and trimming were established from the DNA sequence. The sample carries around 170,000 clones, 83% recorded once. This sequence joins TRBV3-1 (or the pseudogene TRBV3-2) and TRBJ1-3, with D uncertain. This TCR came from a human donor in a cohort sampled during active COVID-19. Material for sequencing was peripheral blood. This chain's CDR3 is CASSEGPGRDTIYF. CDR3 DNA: TGTGCCAGCAGCGAAGGACCTGGTCGGGACACCATATATTTT.